The T cell receptor (beta chain) under discussion was sequenced for a study of shared clonotypes between healthy human individuals. Investigators divided CD4+ cells into CD45RA+ naive and CD45RA-negative memory subsets. Data came from immunoSEQ multiplex PCR; TCRdb stores just in-frame clones and leaves some out. The data show about 1.5 million clones, around 98% seen once. The CDR3 covers 15 residues. After removal of 5 bases from V and 4 bases from J, the junction contained 8 bases not matched to a gene. CDR1 and CDR2 from the germline V gene are LGHNA and YSLEER. The sample was naive CD4+ T cells sorted from blood. Subset described: CD45RA+ positively selected. The chain joins TRBV4-3 to TRBJ2-1, with 7 bases lining up with TRBD2. This sequence originates from a man aged 25-45 years in good health. The CDR3: CASSLVTSAYNEQFF. As DNA, the CDR3 is TGCGCCAGCAGCTTAGTCACTAGCGCTTACAATGAGCAGTTCTTC.